This T cell receptor beta chain was recorded in a study of Ad26.COV2.S vaccination and SARS-CoV-2 variants. Study outcomes and limitations: CD8+ and CD4+ T cells specific for spike reportedly responded with substantial breadth after vaccination. Relative to placebo recipients, vaccine recipients exhibited elevated spike-specific TCR breadth. Analytic work on TCR breadth and depth might have understated the full extent of total T cell responses. Comparability of non-spike TCR breadth was observed across vaccine and placebo recipients.

Here immunoSEQ multiplex PCR was the method, and the copy in TCRdb shows in-frame clones only, minus some. The sample holds approximately 140,000 clones, 80% to 90% seen once. This CDR3 is 15 amino acids long. Deletions cut 3 bases from V and 6 bases from J, with 12 bases between. Per germline, CDR1 LGHNA and CDR2 YSLEER. Note on this clone: Its specificity is unknown.

Sequences were derived from peripheral blood, sampled after recovery from COVID-19. V usage is TRBV4-3 and J usage is TRBJ1-6; D might be TRBD1 (5 bases). The origin of this receptor is a human donor who had recovered from COVID-19. In DNA, the CDR3 is TGCGCCAGCAGCCAGACAGCGGTGGGTAATTCACCCCTCCACTTT. Translated: CASSQTAVGNSPLHF.